This TCR beta chain was observed in a study of blood T cell repertoires in COVID-19. About the study: Collection of acute and convalescent COVID-19 samples took place in the United States, Italy and Spain. Nucleic acid was either cDNA or gDNA, and it came from T cells, B-cell-depleted T cells, or PBMCs.

Profiling relied on immunoSEQ multiplex PCR, and the TCRdb table lists in-frame clones only, not all of them. The data show about 130,000 clones, 70% to 85% seen once. The germline CDR1 and CDR2 sequences are SGHRS and YFSETQ. V lost 5 bases to trimming and J lost 1 base, with 15 bases between them. The CDR3 consists of 16 residues. This rearrangement joins TRBV5-1 to TRBJ1-4, with D maybe TRBD1 (6 bases). Material: peripheral blood. This receptor was identified in a woman between 45 and 60 years old with acute or convalescent COVID-19. The CDR3 DNA reads TGCGCCAGCAGGCGGGGGGCCTCGGGAACTAATGAAAAACTGTTTTTT. It codes for CASRRGASGTNEKLFF.